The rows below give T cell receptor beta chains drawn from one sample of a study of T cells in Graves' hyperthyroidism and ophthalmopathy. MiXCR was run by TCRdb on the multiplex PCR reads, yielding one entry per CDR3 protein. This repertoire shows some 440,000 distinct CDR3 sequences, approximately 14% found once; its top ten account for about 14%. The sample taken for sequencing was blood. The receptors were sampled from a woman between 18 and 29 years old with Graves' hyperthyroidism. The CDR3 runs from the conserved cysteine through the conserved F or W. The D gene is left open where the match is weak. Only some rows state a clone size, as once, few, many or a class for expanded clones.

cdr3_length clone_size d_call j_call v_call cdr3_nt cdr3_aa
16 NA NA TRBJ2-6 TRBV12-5 TGTGCTAGTGGTAGGGACGTTTCCTCTGGGGCCAACGTCCTGACTTTC CASGRDVSSGANVLTF
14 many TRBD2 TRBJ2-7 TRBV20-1 TGCAGTGCTAGAAGGAGCGGGGACCCCTACGAGCAGTACTTC CSARRSGDPYEQYF
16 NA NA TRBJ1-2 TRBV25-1 TGTGCCAGCAGTGAATCTGTCCAGGACGTGCGGTATGGCTACACCTTC CASSESVQDVRYGYTF
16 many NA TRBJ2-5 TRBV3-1 TGTGCCAGCAGCCAAGATCCCTACTGGGGTACAAAGACCCAGTACTTC CASSQDPYWGTKTQYF
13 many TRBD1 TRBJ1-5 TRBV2 TGTGCCTGCCGGGACAGGTCCACGCGGCCCCAGCATTTT CACRDRSTRPQHF
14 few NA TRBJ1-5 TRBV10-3 TGTGCCATCAGTGAGTACGGGGCGAGTCAGCCCCAGCATTTT CAISEYGASQPQHF
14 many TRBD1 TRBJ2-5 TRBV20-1 TGCAGTGCTTTGTGGGGACAGAGACGAGAGACCCAGTACTTC CSALWGQRRETQYF
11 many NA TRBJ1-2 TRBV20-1 TGCAGTGCTGAAACCGACTATGGCTACACCTTC CSAETDYGYTF
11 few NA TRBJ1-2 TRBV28 TGTGCCAGCACGGCCCTCGGAGGCTACACCTTC CASTALGGYTF
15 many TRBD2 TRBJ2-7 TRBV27 TGTGCCAGCAGTCTCGGGACTAGCGGTAATGGCGAGCAGTACTTC CASSLGTSGNGEQYF
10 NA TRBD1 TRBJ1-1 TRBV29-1 TGCAGCGTTGGGACAGGTGAAGCTTTCTTT CSVGTGEAFF
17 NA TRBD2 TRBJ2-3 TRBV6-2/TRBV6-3 TGTGCCAGCCACCGCGAGGGTGCGGGGGTTTCCACAGATACGCGGTATTTT CASHREGAGVSTDTRYF
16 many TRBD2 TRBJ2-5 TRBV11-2 TGTGCCAGCAGCTTAGAAGGGACGGGGGGCCAAGAGACCCAGTACTTC CASSLEGTGGQETQYF
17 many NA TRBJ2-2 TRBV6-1 TGTGCCAGCAGCCAGACTAGGAATCAGGGTCTCACCGGGGAGCTGTTTTTT CASSQTRNQGLTGELFF
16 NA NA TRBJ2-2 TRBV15 TGTGCCACCAACCGACCGGGAAACCCTTCAACCGGGGAGCTGTTTTTT CATNRPGNPSTGELFF
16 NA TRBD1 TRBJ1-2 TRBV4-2 TGTGCCAGCAGCCAAGAGCGTGACAGGGGGCGACGGGGCTACACCTTC CASSQERDRGRRGYTF
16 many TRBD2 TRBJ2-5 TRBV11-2 TGTGCCAGCAGCTTAGGGGCGGGGGGCCTGGGGGAGACCCAGTACTTC CASSLGAGGLGETQYF
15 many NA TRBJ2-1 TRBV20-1 TGCAGTGCTAGAGGGGCTAGCTGGTCCTACAATGAGCAGTTCTTC CSARGASWSYNEQFF
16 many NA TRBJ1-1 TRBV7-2 TGTGCCAGCAGCGCATCCCTAATTCGAGAGAACACTGAAGCTTTCTTT CASSASLIRENTEAFF
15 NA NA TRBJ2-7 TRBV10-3 TGTGCCATCAGTGAGTCACGAGGGAATCGCGACGAGCAGTACTTC CAISESRGNRDEQYF
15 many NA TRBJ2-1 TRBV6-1 TGTGCCAGCAGTCCTGGGACAAGAAATTACAATGAGCAGTTCTTC CASSPGTRNYNEQFF
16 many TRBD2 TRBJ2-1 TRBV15 TGTGCCACCAGCAGAGAAGGGACTAGCGATGACAATGAGCAGTTCTTC CATSREGTSDDNEQFF
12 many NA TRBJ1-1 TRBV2 TGTGCCAGCAGACAGACGGACACTGAAGCTTTCTTT CASRQTDTEAFF
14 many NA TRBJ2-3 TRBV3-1 TGTGCCAGCAGCCAGGCAGGGGCCGCGGATACGCAGTATTTT CASSQAGAADTQYF
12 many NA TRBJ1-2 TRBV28 TGTGCCAGCGGGTATACAGGTTACGGCTACACCTTC CASGYTGYGYTF
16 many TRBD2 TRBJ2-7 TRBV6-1 TGTGCCAGCAGTTACGGGGTAGCGGGGGCCTCCTACGAGCAGTACTTC CASSYGVAGASYEQYF
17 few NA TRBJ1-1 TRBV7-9 TGTGCCAGCAGCTTTTACCCCCCGGTAGAACCGAACACTGAAGCTTTCTTT CASSFYPPVEPNTEAFF
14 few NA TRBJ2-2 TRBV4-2 TGTGCCAGCAGCCAGGTGTTTGAGACCGGGGAGCTGTTTTTT CASSQVFETGELFF
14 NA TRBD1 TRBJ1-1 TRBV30 TGTGCCTGGAGTGCCGACAGGGTAGCCACTGAAGCTTTCTTT CAWSADRVATEAFF
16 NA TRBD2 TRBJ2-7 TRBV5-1 TGCGCCAGCAGCCCGGGAGGCGGGAGGCCCAACTACGAGCAGTACTTC CASSPGGGRPNYEQYF
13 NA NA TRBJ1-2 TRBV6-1 TGTGCCAGCACTACTAGTCTGGACTATGGCTACACCTTC CASTTSLDYGYTF
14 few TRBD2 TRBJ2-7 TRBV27 TGTGCCAGCAGTTGGGGGGGTGCCTCCTACGAGCAGTACTTC CASSWGGASYEQYF
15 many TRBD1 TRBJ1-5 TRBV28 TGTGCCAGCAGTCCCCACCTTACAGGGGGTCAGCCCCAGCATTTT CASSPHLTGGQPQHF
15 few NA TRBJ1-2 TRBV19 TGTGCCAGTAGTCAGGGGCTTGGTGCTGACTATGGCTACACCTTC CASSQGLGADYGYTF
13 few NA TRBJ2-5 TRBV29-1 TGCAGCGTTGAAAAGGGAGTAGGGGAGACCCAGTACTTC CSVEKGVGETQYF
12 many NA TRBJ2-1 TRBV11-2 TGTGCCAGCAGCCCGCCTCGAGGTGAGCAGTTCTTC CASSPPRGEQFF
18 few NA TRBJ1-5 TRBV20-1 TGCAGTGCTAGAGGGGGGTGGGACATGGGTATGAGCAATCAGCCCCAGCATTTT CSARGGWDMGMSNQPQHF
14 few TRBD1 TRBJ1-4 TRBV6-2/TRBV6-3 TGTGCCAGCAGTAGGGGACAGGATAATGAAAAACTGTTTTTT CASSRGQDNEKLFF
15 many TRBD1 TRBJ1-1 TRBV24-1 TGTGCCACCAGTGATCGGACAGGGGGGAACACTGAAGCTTTCTTT CATSDRTGGNTEAFF